A single sample is the source of the 6 T cell receptor beta chains below, sequenced in a study of T cell clonality in common variable immunodeficiency. Measured with immunoSEQ multiplex PCR; TCRdb has only the in-frame clones, and not every one. The sample lists roughly 50,000 clones, none appearing once, the ten largest making up approximately 3.6%. The specimen was peripheral blood mononuclear cells. All receptors come from a person aged 18-69 years in good health.

This clone was counted many times. The sequence runs out 3 residues before the end of the CDR3; the remainder is reconstructed from the germline J gene. V and J are TRBV4-2 and TRBJ2-7; 9 positions match TRBD1. V was clipped by 4 bases and J by 3 bases; unmatched bases: 7. CDR3 length: 15 amino acids. Per germline, CDR1 LGHNA and CDR2 YNFKEQ. The part of the CDR3 DNA that was read is TGTGCCAGCAGCCCTCCGGGACAGGGTAACTACGAG. Its translation is CASSPPGQGNYE. The CDR3 as a whole reads CASSPPGQGNYEQYF.

This clone was seen repeatedly, ten times or more. The CDR3 end lies 3 residues beyond the end of the read and is filled in from the germline J gene. This chain links TRBV4-1 with TRBJ2-3, with 11 positions matching TRBD2. This CDR3 comprises 16 residues. The germline V gene has CDR1 MGHRA and CDR2 YSYEKL. Trimming at V came to 7 bases and at J to 4 bases, leaving 10 bases not matched to a gene. The sequenced part of the CDR3 DNA is TGCGCCAGCAACCGAATACTAGCGGGAGTGCCAGATACG. Its translation is CASNRILAGVPDT. The whole CDR3 sequence reads CASNRILAGVPDTQYF.

This clone was detected many times. The read terminates 3 residues before the CDR3 end, so the remaining end is supplied by the germline J gene. This chain connects TRBV28 to TRBJ1-1; TRBD1 aligns across 7 bases. V dropped 5 bases and J dropped 6; count of bases not matched to a gene: 12. Germline V CDR1 and CDR2: MDHEN, SYDVKM. The CDR3 extends over 15 amino acids. Incomplete CDR3 DNA: TGTGCCAGCAGTCAGGGGGAAGTCGGGGACGCTGAA. Its translation is CASSQGEVGDAE. The whole CDR3 is CASSQGEVGDAEAFF.

Ten or more counts support this clone. The read halts 3 residues ahead of the CDR3 end, with the missing end drawn from the germline J gene. The chain joins TRBV20-1 to TRBJ2-5, with 8 bases that match TRBD2. This CDR3 has 14 residues. Looked up from germline, CDR1 is DFQATT and CDR2 is SNEGSKA (reference sequence). V gave up 3 bases and J gave up 3 bases; unmatched junction bases: 6. The sequenced CDR3 bases are TGCAGTGCTAGTTCCGGGACTAGAAAAGAGACC. Protein: CSASSGTRKET. The entire CDR3 is CSASSGTRKETQYF.

This clone was found many times. The CDR3 is cut off 3 residues early in the read; its end comes from the germline J gene. V is TRBV5-6 and J is TRBJ1-2; no firm D call. The CDR3 length is 14 residues. Germline-derived CDR1 and CDR2 are SGHDT and YYEEEE. The CDR3 loop is CASSPGSGWWGYTF. The CDR3 DNA, read in part, is TGTGCCAGCAGCCCGGGGTCCGGTTGGTGGGGC.

This clone has at least ten counts. The CDR3 DNA, read in part, is TGTGCCAGCAGCTCCAATGCTGACAGAGGACAAACTAATGAAAAA. Translation gives CASSSNADRGQTNEK. The entire CDR3 protein is CASSSNADRGQTNEKLFF. The gene calls are TRBV7-6 and TRBJ1-4; the D gene is possibly TRBD1 (5 bases). The missing CDR3 end, 3 residues past where the read stops, is filled in from the germline J gene. Trimming stripped 4 bases from V and 1 base from J, with 19 bases between. The germline CDR1 and CDR2 sequences are SGHVS and FNYEAQ. The CDR3 loop spans 18 amino acids.